These 31 T cell receptor beta chains came from one sample sequenced in a study of blood T cells in healthy people across ages. Sample-barcoded 5' priming and a J-beta primer mix drove a second PCR of roughly 7 to 11 cycles. From the 5' RACE reads, TCRdb called clonotypes with MiXCR, one entry per CDR3 protein. The table records some 1.6 million distinct CDR3 sequences, about 31% of them present only once. Sequencing was carried out using blood. Receptors originate from a woman in her 30s in good health.

The chain combines TRBV10-3 with TRBJ2-3, with D possibly TRBD2 on 5 matching bases. Germline lookup yields CDR1 ENHRY and CDR2 SYGVKD. This CDR3 is 13 amino acids long. The CDR3 nucleotides read TGTGTCATTTCAGAGGGAGACACAGATACGCAGTATTTT. It is translated as CVISEGDTDTQYF.

There are many counts of this clonotype. This chain links TRBV9 with TRBJ2-3; D unresolved. The CDR3 length is 13 residues. Trimming shortened V by 3 bases and J by 1 base, and 6 bases separated the two germline ends. From germline, CDR1 is SGDLS and CDR2 YYNGEE. The CDR3 sequence: CASSGTGTDTQYF. The CDR3, as DNA: TGTGCCAGCAGCGGAACGGGCACAGATACGCAGTATTTT.

The V call is TRBV6-5, the J call TRBJ2-1, with TRBD2 matching 14 bases. The J segment lost 8 bases and the V segment lost 2 bases, leaving 11 bases of the junction unmatched. Germline loops: CDR1 MNHEY, CDR2 SVGAGI. The CDR3 has 18 residues. The CDR3 sequence is CASSYVRPTSGGDDEQFF. The CDR3 DNA reads TGTGCCAGCAGTTACGTGCGACCGACTAGCGGGGGGGACGATGAGCAGTTCTTC.

This rearrangement joins TRBV20-1 to TRBJ1-2; 7 bases line up with TRBD1. Per the germline V gene, CDR1 is DFQATT and CDR2 is SNEGSKA (reference sequence). The CDR3 has 13 amino acids. V dropped 5 bases and J dropped 7; count of bases not matched to a gene: 10. CDR3 residues: CSASRGALGGYTF. DNA of the CDR3: TGCAGTGCTTCCAGGGGGGCCCTCGGTGGCTACACCTTC.

This clonotype appeared many times. Compared with germline, one end of the junction differs, possibly owing to a read error. The gene calls are TRBV5-1 and TRBJ1-2; D is possibly TRBD1 (6 bases). The germline gives CDR1 SGHRS, CDR2 YFSETQ. CDR3 size: 14 residues. The CDR3 coding sequence is TGTGCCAGCAGCTTAGCAGGGGATAACTATGGCTACACCTTC. This encodes CASSLAGDNYGYTF.

The rearrangement links TRBV7-2 to TRBJ2-3, with D perhaps assigned TRBD1 or TRBD2 (5 bases each). V was shortened by 3 bases and J by 5 bases, with 12 bases between the two germline ends. Germline assignment: CDR1 SGHTA and CDR2 FQGNSA. The CDR3 loop spans 14 amino acids. CDR3 protein: CASSFRDRKDTQYF. The CDR3 coding sequence is TGTGCCAGCAGCTTCCGGGACCGCAAAGATACGCAGTATTTT.

V is TRBV9 and J is TRBJ2-5; 7 bases are a match to TRBD1. The CDR3 covers 15 residues. Germline CDR1 is SGDLS and CDR2 is YYNGEE. The V gene end was trimmed by 2 bases and the J gene end by 0 bases; junction bases not matched to a gene: 4. CDR3 region: CASSVDRTHQETQYF. The CDR3 region has the DNA TGTGCCAGCAGCGTGGACAGGACCCACCAAGAGACCCAGTACTTC.

The chain couples TRBV27 to TRBJ2-7; 8 bases are a match to TRBD2. The ends lost 5 bases at V and 2 bases at J; junction bases unmatched: 11. CDR1 and CDR2 (germline): MNHEY, SMNVEV (reference sequence). This CDR3 has 16 residues. CDR3 nucleotide sequence: TGTGCCAGCAGTCCCCATGTAGCGGGGCAAGCCTACGAGCAGTACTTC. Translation: CASSPHVAGQAYEQYF.

The chain links TRBV20-1 to TRBJ1-1; 7 bases are a match to TRBD1. This CDR3 is 12 amino acids long. The germline V gene encodes CDR1 DFQATT and CDR2 SNEGSKA (reference sequence). The V segment lost 4 bases and the J segment 5 bases; nucleotides outside the gene matches: 4. As DNA, the CDR3 is TGCAGTGCTACCAGGGGGGGGACTGAAGCTTTCTTT. It codes for CSATRGGTEAFF.

This chain links TRBV27 with TRBJ2-7; no firm D call. Germline V CDR1 and CDR2: MNHEY, SMNVEV (reference sequence). Deletions cut 3 bases from V and 0 bases from J, with 6 bases between. The CDR3 has 13 amino acids. CDR3 DNA: TGTGCCAGCAGTTTTCACCACTCCTACGAGCAGTACTTC. This encodes CASSFHHSYEQYF.

The chain links TRBV5-1 to TRBJ2-3, with D possibly being TRBD2 (5 bases). V dropped 0 bases and J dropped 4 bases, with 9 bases sitting between them. The CDR3 covers 14 residues. Germline V gene lookup returns CDR1 SGHRS and CDR2 YFSETQ. CDR3 region: CASSLVLSADTQYF. The CDR3 coding sequence is TGCGCCAGCAGCTTGGTTCTTAGCGCAGATACGCAGTATTTT.

In this sample, this clonotype turned up a few times. The chain joins TRBV15 to TRBJ2-1, with TRBD1 as a possible D gene (6 bases). V lost 0 bases and J lost 3, with 18 bases in between. Germline V gene data show CDR1 as LNHNV and CDR2 as YYDKDF (reference sequence). The length of the CDR3 is 18 residues. CDR3 bases: TGTGCCACCAGCAGAGATCTGGAAAGGGGGTATTTCTACAATGAGCAGTTCTTC. Protein sequence: CATSRDLERGYFYNEQFF. Filled out from reference TRBV15 and TRBJ2-1, the complete variable domain reads DAMVIQNPRYQVTQFGKPVTLSCSQTLNHNVMYWYQQKSSQAPKLLFHYYDKDFNNEADTPDNFQSRRPNTSFCFLDIRSPGLGDTAMYLCATSRDLERGYFYNEQFFGPGTRLTVL.

This clonotype was observed a few times. This chain connects TRBV3-1 to TRBJ2-7; D possibly corresponds to TRBD1 (6 bases). V was trimmed by 0 bases and J by 1 base, leaving 13 bases between them. There are 16 residues in the CDR3. Germline-derived CDR1 and CDR2 are LGHDT and YNNKEL (reference sequence). The CDR3 reads CASSQDLQGASYEQYF. The CDR3 region has the DNA TGTGCCAGCAGCCAAGATTTACAGGGCGCGTCCTACGAGCAGTACTTC.

On this clonotype itself: At one boundary the junction diverges from the germline segment, which might be a read error. The V and J genes are TRBV5-6 and TRBJ1-2, with a weak D call TRBD1 (6 bases). The CDR3 totals 14 residues. Looked up from germline, CDR1 is SGHDT and CDR2 is YYEEEE. The CDR3 DNA reads TGCGTCAGCAGCCTGATTGGACAGAACTATGGCTACACCTTC. Translated: CVSSLIGQNYGYTF.

The rearrangement joins TRBV11-2 to TRBJ2-2; 8 bases match TRBD2. Germline V lookup: CDR1 SGHAT, CDR2 FQNNGV. The J segment lost 5 bases and the V segment lost 4 bases, leaving 3 bases of the junction unmatched. CDR3 length equals 14 residues. In DNA form, the CDR3 reads TGTGCCAGCAGCTGGCGGGGGGTAACCGGGGAGCTGTTTTTT. It specifies CASSWRGVTGELFF. Combining the CDR3 with reference TRBV11-2 and TRBJ2-2 gives the whole variable domain EAGVAQSPRYKIIEKRQSVAFWCNPISGHATLYWYQQILGQGPKLLIQFQNNGVVDDSQLPKDRFSAERLKGVDSTLKIQPAKLEDSAVYLCASSWRGVTGELFFGEGSRLTVL.

The J gene is TRBJ1-5, the V gene TRBV28; D remains unclear. V was shortened by 2 bases and J by 11 bases, with 10 bases between the two germline ends. CDR3 length: 12 amino acids. CDR1 is MDHEN and CDR2 is SYDVKM in the germline V gene. CDR3 bases: TGTGCCAGCAGTTTAGTGTTGGCGGCCCAGCATTTT. This translates into CASSLVLAAQHF.

The chain joins TRBV20-1 to TRBJ2-5; the match to TRBD2 covers 14 bases. The CDR3 spans 15 residues. J was trimmed by 2 bases and V by 4 bases; bases with no gene match: 3. Looked up from germline, CDR1 is DFQATT and CDR2 is SNEGSKA (reference sequence). In DNA, the CDR3 is TGCAGTGCTACTCGACTAGCGGGAGGGCAAGAGACCCAGTACTTC. Translation: CSATRLAGGQETQYF.

A note on this clonotype: A much larger clone lies a single base off, so this may be a read error. This chain uses TRBV5-1 with TRBJ2-3, with 8 bases matching TRBD2. Germline CDR1 reads SGHRS; CDR2 reads YFSETQ. J was trimmed by 8 bases and V by 0 bases; bases with no gene match: 11. This CDR3 spans 16 amino acids. The CDR3 region has the DNA TGCGCCAGCAGCTTGGGGACTAGCAGCCTTCCAGGTACGCAGTATTTT. As protein: CASSLGTSSLPGTQYF.

The chain employs TRBV7-9 and TRBJ2-5; 10 bases line up with TRBD1. The CDR3 length is 15 residues. The V and J ends lost 5 bases and 5 bases, in that order; junction bases with no gene match: 8. CDR1 SEHNR and CDR2 FQNEAQ come from the germline V gene (reference sequence). The CDR3 sequence is CASSEGQGSWETQYF. The CDR3 DNA is TGTGCCAGCAGCGAGGGACAGGGGAGTTGGGAGACCCAGTACTTC.

The table lists this clonotype with a count of one. The chain employs TRBV2 and TRBJ2-6, with 8 bases aligning to TRBD2. V lost 7 bases, J lost 2 bases, and 1 base stayed unmatched. Germline values: CDR1 SNHLY, CDR2 FYNNEI. CDR3 size: 14 residues. The CDR3, as DNA: TGTGCCAGCACGGGGGGGACTGGGGCCAACGTCCTGACTTTC. Protein: CASTGGTGANVLTF.

This clonotype was recorded a few times. This chain connects TRBV20-1 to TRBJ2-1, with 9 bases fitting TRBD2. The CDR3 spans 15 residues. After removal of 0 bases from V and 1 base from J, the junction contained 1 base not matched to a gene. Per germline, CDR1 DFQATT and CDR2 SNEGSKA (reference sequence). In DNA, the CDR3 is TGCAGTGCTAGAGAAAGCGGGAGGTCCTACAATGAGCAGTTCTTC. Translated, it gives CSARESGRSYNEQFF.

The chain has TRBV12-5 and TRBJ2-1; TRBD2 matches 7 bases. Trimming took 7 bases from V and 5 from J; bases not matched to a gene: 11. Looked up from germline, CDR1 is LGHNT and CDR2 is FRNRAP. The CDR3 extends over 15 amino acids. CDR3 residues: CASAESGAYNNEQFF. The CDR3 bases are TGTGCTAGTGCCGAGAGCGGGGCCTACAACAATGAGCAGTTCTTC.

A single count supports this clonotype. This may be a read error: a much more frequent sequence differs by one nucleotide. V usage is TRBV5-5 and J usage is TRBJ2-6; TRBD1 is a possible D gene (5 bases). The CDR3 extends over 17 amino acids. The germline gives CDR1 SGHKS, CDR2 YYEKEE (reference sequence). The CDR3 bases are TGTGCCAGCAGCCCGGTCCGGACCCTCTCTGGGGCCAACGTCCCGACTTTC. Amino acid sequence: CASSPVRTLSGANVPTF.

This clonotype occurred a few times. This may come from a read error, since a much larger clone is one base off. J is TRBJ1-2 and V is TRBV4-1; D is uncertain. The CDR3 is 15 residues long. Germline V gene data show CDR1 as MGHRA and CDR2 as YSYEKL. The V end lost 0 bases, the J end lost 1 base, and 9 bases lay between the germline ends. The CDR3 DNA reads TGCGCCAGCAGCCAAGAGGAAGGAGTTAACTATGGCTACACCTTC. Amino acid sequence: CASSQEEGVNYGYTF.

The rearrangement links TRBV10-2 to TRBJ2-7, with 8 bases that match TRBD2. The CDR3 contains 14 residues. J was trimmed by 10 bases and V by 10 bases; bases with no gene match: 18. Germline loops: CDR1 WSHSY, CDR2 SAAADI. For the CDR3, the DNA is TGCGCCACCCGGGAGGGGTATGTGACAACTCCTCAGTACTTC. This encodes CATREGYVTTPQYF.

There are a few counts of this clonotype. The CDR3 DNA is TGTGCCAGCAGCTCCTCGGGACAGCCCTCCTACGAGCAGTACTTC. Encoded protein: CASSSSGQPSYEQYF. The chain combines TRBV7-9 with TRBJ2-7, with 7 bases aligning to TRBD1. Unmatched junction bases numbered 6, after V lost 4 bases and J lost 0 bases. Germline lookup yields CDR1 SEHNR and CDR2 FQNEAQ (reference sequence). There are 15 residues in the CDR3.

The CDR3 nucleotides are TGTGCCAGCTCACCGAATTTAGAGGGCTTGAGTCCCAGTGGGGGCTACACCTTC. Translation: CASSPNLEGLSPSGGYTF. The rearrangement links TRBV18 to TRBJ1-2; D uncertain. The CDR3 totals 18 residues. Per the germline V gene, CDR1 is KGHSH and CDR2 is LQKENI. The V end lost 3 bases, the J end lost 8 bases, and 28 bases lay between the germline ends.

The rearrangement joins TRBV2 to TRBJ2-3; TRBD2 matches 9 bases. The length of the CDR3 is 17 residues. From germline, CDR1 is SNHLY and CDR2 FYNNEI. J lost 5 bases, V lost 0 bases, and 9 bases had no gene match. As DNA, the CDR3 is TGTGCCAGCAGTGAAGCGGTTAGCGGGAGAGGAGAAGATACGCAGTATTTT. Translation gives CASSEAVSGRGEDTQYF. Supplemented by reference TRBV2 and TRBJ2-3, the full variable domain reads EPEVTQTPSHQVTQMGQEVILRCVPISNHLYFYWYRQILGQKVEFLVSFYNNEISEKSEIFDDQFSVERPDGSNFTLKIRSTKLEDSAMYFCASSEAVSGRGEDTQYFGPGTRLTVL.

The V gene is TRBV28, the J gene TRBJ2-3; 9 nucleotides align to TRBD2. Germline CDR1 MDHEN, CDR2 SYDVKM. After removal of 3 bases from V and 8 bases from J, the junction contained 6 bases not matched to a gene. CDR3 length: 14 amino acids. The CDR3 DNA sequence: TGTGCCAGCAGTTTGGCGGGAGGGCAGGGTACGCAGTATTTT. It yields the protein CASSLAGGQGTQYF.

J is TRBJ2-2 and V is TRBV12-3 or TRBV12-4, with a weak D call TRBD1 (6 bases). This CDR3 is 13 amino acids long. Between the trimmed V and J ends, which lost 6 bases and 6 bases, there was a span of 11 bases. The CDR3 DNA follows: TGTGCCAGCAGCCCTAACAGGGCCGGGGAGCTGTTTTTT. Its translation is CASSPNRAGELFF.

A few counts support this clonotype. The gene calls are TRBV5-1 and TRBJ2-7, with 7 bases identical to TRBD1. Unmatched junction bases numbered 7, after V lost 4 bases and J lost 6 bases. CDR1 is SGHRS and CDR2 is YFSETQ in the germline V gene. The CDR3 has 13 amino acids. This CDR3 reads CASSVDRASEQYF. In DNA, the CDR3 is TGCGCCAGCAGCGTCGACAGGGCCAGCGAGCAGTACTTC.